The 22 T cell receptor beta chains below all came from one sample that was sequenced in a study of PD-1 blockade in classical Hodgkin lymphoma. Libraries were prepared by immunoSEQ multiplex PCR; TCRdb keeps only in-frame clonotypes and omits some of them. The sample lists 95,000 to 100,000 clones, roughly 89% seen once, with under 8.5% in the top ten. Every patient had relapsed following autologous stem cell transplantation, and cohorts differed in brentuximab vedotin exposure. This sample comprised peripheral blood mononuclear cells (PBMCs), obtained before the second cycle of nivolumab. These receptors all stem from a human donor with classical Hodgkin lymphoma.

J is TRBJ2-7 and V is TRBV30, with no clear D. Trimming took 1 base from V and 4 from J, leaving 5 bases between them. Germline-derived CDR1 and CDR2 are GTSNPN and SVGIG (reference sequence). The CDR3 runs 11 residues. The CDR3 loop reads CAWSAGYEQYF. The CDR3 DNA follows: TGTGCCTGGAGTGCCGGGTACGAGCAGTACTTC.

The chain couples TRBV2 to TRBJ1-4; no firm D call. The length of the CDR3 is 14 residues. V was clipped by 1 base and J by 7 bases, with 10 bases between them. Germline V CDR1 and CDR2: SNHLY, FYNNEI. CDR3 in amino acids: CASSEEGGLEKLFF. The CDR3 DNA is TGTGCCAGCAGTGAAGAAGGCGGGCTTGAAAAACTGTTTTTT.

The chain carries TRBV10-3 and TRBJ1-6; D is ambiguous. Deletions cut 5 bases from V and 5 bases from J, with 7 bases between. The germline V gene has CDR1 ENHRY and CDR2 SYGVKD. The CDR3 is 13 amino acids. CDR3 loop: CAISNSDNSPLHF. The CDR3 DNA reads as TGTGCCATCAGTAACAGCGATAATTCACCCCTCCACTTT.

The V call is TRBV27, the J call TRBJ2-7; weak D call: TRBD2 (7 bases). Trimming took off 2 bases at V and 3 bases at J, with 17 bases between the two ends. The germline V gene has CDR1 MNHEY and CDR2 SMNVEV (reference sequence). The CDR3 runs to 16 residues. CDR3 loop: CASSLGGRGLNYEQYF. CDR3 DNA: TGTGCCAGCAGTTTAGGAGGGCGGGGGCTCAACTACGAGCAGTACTTC.

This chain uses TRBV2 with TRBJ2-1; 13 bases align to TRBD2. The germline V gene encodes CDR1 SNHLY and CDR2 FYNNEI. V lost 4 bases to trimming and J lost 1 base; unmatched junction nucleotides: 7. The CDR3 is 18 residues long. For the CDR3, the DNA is TGTGCCAGCAGTGGGGTGACTAGCGGGGGGTTATCCTACAATGAGCAGTTCTTC. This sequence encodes CASSGVTSGGLSYNEQFF.

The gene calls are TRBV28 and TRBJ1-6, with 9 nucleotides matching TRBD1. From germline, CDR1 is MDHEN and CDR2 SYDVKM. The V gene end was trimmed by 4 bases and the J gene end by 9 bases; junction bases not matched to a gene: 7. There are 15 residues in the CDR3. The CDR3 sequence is CASSSSQGAVSPLHF. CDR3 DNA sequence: TGTGCCAGCAGTTCCTCACAGGGGGCGGTTTCACCCCTCCACTTT.

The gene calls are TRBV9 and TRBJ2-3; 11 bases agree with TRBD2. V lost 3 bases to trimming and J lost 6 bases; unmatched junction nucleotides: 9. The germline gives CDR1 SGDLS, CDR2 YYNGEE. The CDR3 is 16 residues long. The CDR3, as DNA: TGTGCCAGCAGCGGGTTTAGCGGGGGGGATCGGGATACGCAGTATTTT. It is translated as CASSGFSGGDRDTQYF.

This chain's CDR3 is CASSSRQYNSPLHF. CDR3 nucleotide sequence: TGTGCCAGCAGCTCCCGACAGTATAATTCACCCCTCCACTTT. The chain joins TRBV7-3 to TRBJ1-6; D is possibly TRBD1 (5 bases). Germline CDR1 is SGHTA and CDR2 is FQGTGA. This CDR3 is built from 14 residues. Trimming stripped 4 bases from V and 4 bases from J, with 8 bases between.

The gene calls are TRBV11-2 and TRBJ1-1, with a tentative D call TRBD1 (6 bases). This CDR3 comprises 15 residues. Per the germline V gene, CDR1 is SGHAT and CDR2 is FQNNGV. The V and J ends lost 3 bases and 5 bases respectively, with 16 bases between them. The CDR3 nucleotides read TGTGCCAGCAGCTTTTGGGGGGCTGGAGGGACTGAAGCTTTCTTT. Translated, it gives CASSFWGAGGTEAFF.

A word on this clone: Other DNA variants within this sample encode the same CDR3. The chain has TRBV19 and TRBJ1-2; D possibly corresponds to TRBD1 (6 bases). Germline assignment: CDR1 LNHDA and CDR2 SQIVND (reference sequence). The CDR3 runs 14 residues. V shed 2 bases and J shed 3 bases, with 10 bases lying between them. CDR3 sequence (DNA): TGTGCCAGTAGTATATTGGCAGGGGACTATGGCTACACCTTC. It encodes CASSILAGDYGYTF.

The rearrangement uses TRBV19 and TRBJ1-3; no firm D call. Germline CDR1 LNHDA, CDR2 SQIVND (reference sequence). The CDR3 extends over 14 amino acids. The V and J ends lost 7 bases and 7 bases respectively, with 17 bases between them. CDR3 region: CASNKPDGSNTIYF. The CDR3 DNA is TGTGCCAGTAATAAACCGGACGGTAGCAACACCATATATTTT.

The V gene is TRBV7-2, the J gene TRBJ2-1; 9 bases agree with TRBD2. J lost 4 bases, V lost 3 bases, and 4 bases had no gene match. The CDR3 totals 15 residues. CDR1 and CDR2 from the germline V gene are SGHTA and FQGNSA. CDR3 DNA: TGTGCCAGCAGCTTTGGGACTAGCAAATACAATGAGCAGTTCTTC. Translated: CASSFGTSKYNEQFF.

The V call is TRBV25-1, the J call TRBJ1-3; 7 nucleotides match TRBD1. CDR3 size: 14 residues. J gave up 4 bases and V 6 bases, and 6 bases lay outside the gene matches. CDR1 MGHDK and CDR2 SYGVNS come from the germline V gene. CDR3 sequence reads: CASSQTGSGNTIYF. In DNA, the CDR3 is TGTGCCAGCAGCCAGACAGGGTCCGGAAACACCATATATTTT.

The CDR3 DNA sequence: TGCGCCAGCAGCCCGATCGGGACCTTCCAAGAGACCCAGTACTTC. This codes for CASSPIGTFQETQYF. The V and J genes are TRBV5-1 and TRBJ2-5, with D perhaps TRBD1 or TRBD2 (5 bases each). Trimming left V 4 bases short and J 1 base short, with 14 bases between. The CDR3 is 15 residues long. The V gene's germline CDR1 is SGHRS and CDR2 YFSETQ.

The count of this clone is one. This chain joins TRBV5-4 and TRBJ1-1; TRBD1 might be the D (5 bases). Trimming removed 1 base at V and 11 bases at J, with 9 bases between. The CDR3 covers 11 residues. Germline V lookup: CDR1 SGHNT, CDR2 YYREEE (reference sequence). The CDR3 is CASSLQGTAFF. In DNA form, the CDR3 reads TGTGCCAGCAGCTTGCAGGGCACTGCTTTCTTT.

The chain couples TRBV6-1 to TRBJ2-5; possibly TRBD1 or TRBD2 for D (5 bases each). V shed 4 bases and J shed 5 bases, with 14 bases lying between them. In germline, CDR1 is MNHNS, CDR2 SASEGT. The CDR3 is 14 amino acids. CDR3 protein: CASSVPGPVETQYF. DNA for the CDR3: TGTGCCAGCAGTGTACCGGGACCTGTGGAGACCCAGTACTTC.

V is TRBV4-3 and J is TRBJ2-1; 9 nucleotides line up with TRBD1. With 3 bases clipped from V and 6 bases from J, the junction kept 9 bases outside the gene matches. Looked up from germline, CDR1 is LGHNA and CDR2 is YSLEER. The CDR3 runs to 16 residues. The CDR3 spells CASSQTGTGYGNEQFF. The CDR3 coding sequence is TGCGCCAGCAGCCAGACCGGGACAGGGTACGGCAATGAGCAGTTCTTC.

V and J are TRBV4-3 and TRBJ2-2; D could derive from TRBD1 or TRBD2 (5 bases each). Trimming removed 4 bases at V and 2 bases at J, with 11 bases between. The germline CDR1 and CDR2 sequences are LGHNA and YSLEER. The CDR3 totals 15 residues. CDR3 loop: CASSRDGLNTGELFF. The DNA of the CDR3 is TGCGCCAGCAGCCGGGACGGACTTAACACCGGGGAGCTGTTTTTT.

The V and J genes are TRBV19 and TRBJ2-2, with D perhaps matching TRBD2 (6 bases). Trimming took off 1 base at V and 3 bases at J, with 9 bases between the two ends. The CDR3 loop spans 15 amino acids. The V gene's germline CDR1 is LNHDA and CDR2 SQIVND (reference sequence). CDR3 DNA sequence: TGTGCCAGTAGTATAGGGCGGGGCCACACCGGGGAGCTGTTTTTT. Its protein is CASSIGRGHTGELFF. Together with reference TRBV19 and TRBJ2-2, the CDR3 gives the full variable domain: DGGITQSPKYLFRKEGQNVTLSCEQNLNHDAMYWYRQDPGQGLRLIYYSQIVNDFQKGDIAEGYSVSREKKESFPLTVTSAQKNPTAFYLCASSIGRGHTGELFFGEGSRLTVL.

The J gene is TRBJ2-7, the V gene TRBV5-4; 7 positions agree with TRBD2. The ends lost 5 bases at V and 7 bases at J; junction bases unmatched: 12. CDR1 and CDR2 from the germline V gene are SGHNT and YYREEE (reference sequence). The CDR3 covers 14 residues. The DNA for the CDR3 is TGTGCCAGCAGATCCGACGCTGGGCGGGGGGAGCAGTACTTC. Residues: CASRSDAGRGEQYF. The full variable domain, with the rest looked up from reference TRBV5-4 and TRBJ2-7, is ETGVTQSPTHLIKTRGQQVTLRCSSQSGHNTVSWYQQALGQGPQFIFQYYREEENGRGNFPPRFSGLQFPNYSSELNVNALELDDSALYLCASRSDAGRGEQYFGPGTRLTVT.

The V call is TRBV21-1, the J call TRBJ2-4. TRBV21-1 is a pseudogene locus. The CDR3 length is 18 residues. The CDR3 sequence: CASSPPLQRIRAKNIQYF. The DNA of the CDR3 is TGTGCCAGCAGCCCCCCGTTGCAAAGGATACGAGCCAAAAACATTCAGTACTTC.

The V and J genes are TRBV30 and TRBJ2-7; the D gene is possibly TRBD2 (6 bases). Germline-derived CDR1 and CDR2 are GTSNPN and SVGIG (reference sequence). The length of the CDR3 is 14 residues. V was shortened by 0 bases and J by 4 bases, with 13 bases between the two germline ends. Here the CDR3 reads CAWSVIGGPYEQYF. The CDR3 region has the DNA TGTGCCTGGAGTGTTATCGGGGGTCCTTACGAGCAGTACTTC.